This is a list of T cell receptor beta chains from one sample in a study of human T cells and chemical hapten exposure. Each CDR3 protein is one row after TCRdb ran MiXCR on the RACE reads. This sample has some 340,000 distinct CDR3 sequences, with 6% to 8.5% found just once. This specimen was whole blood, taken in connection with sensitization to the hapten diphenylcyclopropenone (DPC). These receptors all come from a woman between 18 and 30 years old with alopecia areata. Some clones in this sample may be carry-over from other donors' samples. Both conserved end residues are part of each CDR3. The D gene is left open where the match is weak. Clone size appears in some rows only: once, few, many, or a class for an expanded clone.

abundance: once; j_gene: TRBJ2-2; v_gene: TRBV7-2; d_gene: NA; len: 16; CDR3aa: CASSLGRVFDTGELFF; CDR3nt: TGTGCCAGCAGCTTAGGGAGGGTCTTCGACACCGGGGAGCTGTTTTTT
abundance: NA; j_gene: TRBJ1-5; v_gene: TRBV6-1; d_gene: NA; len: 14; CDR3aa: CASSETASNQPQHF; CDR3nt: TGTGCCAGCAGTGAAACGGCCAGCAATCAGCCCCAGCATTTT
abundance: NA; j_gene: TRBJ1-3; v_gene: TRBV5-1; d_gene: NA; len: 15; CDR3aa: CASSPTGFSGNTIYF; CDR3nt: TGCGCCAGCAGCCCTACAGGATTCTCTGGAAACACCATATATTTT
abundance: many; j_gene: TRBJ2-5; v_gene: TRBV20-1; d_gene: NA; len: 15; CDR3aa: CSASGLAQVQETQYF; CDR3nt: TGCAGTGCTAGCGGCCTAGCCCAAGTCCAAGAGACCCAGTACTTC
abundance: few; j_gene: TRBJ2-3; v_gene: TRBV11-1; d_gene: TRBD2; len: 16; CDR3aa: CASSLRPLAEVDTQYF; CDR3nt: TGTGCCAGCAGCTTACGACCACTAGCGGAAGTTGATACGCAGTATTTT
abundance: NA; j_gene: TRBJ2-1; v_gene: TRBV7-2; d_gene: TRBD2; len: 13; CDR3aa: CASTPPAGGGQLF; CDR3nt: TGTGCCAGCACCCCACCGGCGGGCGGGGGGCAGTTATTC
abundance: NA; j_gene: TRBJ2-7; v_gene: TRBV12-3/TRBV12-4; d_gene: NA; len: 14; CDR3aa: CASTISLRTYEQYF; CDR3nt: TGTGCCAGCACCATCAGCTTACGCACCTACGAGCAGTACTTC
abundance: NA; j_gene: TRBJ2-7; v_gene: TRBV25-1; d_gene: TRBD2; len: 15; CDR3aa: CASSEAGGPSHEQYF; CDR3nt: TGTGCCAGCAGTGAAGCGGGGGGGCCGTCGCACGAGCAGTACTTC
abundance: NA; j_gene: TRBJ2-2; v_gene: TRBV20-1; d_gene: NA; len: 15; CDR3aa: CSASGGHSGTGELFF; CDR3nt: TGCAGTGCTAGTGGAGGACACTCGGGAACCGGGGAGCTGTTTTTT
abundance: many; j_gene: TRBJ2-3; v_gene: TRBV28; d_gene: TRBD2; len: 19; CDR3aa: CASSTLTSGGGQLRDTQYF; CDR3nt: TGTGCCAGCAGTACCTTAACTAGCGGGGGGGGCCAACTAAGAGATACGCAGTATTTT
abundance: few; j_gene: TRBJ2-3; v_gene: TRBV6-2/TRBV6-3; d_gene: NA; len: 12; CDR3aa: CASTERADTQYF; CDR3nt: TGTGCCAGCACCGAAAGGGCAGATACGCAGTATTTT
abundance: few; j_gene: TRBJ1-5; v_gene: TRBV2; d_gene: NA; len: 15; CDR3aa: CASSEKGIRNQPQHF; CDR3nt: TGTGCCAGCAGTGAGAAGGGGATTCGCAATCAGCCCCAGCATTTT
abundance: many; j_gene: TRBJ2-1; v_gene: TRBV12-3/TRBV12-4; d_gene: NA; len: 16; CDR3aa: CASISRDRHIYNEQFF; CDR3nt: TGTGCCAGCATTTCCCGGGACCGTCACATCTACAATGAGCAGTTCTTC
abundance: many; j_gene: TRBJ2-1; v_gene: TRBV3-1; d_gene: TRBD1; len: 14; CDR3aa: CASGTGRLYNEQFF; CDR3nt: TGTGCCAGCGGGACAGGGAGGTTGTACAATGAGCAGTTCTTC
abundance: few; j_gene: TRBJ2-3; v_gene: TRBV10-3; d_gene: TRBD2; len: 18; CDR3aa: CAISDPRLALGSTDTQYF; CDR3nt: TGTGCCATCAGTGACCCTCGACTAGCATTAGGAAGCACAGATACGCAGTATTTT
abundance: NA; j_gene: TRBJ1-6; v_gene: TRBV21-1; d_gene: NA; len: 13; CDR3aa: CASRGQGDSPLHF; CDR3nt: TGTGCCAGCAGGGGGCAGGGAGATTCACCCCTCCACTTT
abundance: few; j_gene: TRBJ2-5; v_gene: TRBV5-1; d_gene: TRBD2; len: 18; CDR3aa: CASSLGASGADYQETQYF; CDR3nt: TGCGCCAGCAGCCTAGGGGCTAGCGGTGCCGATTACCAAGAGACCCAGTACTTC
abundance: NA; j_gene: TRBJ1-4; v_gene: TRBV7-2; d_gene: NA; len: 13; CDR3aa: CASRGAAEEKLFF; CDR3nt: TGTGCCAGCAGGGGCGCGGCGGAGGAAAAACTGTTTTTT
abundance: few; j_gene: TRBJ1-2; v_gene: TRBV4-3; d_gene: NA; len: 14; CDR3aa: CASSQEPVAYGYTF; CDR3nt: TGCGCCAGCAGCCAAGAACCAGTGGCCTATGGCTACACCTTC
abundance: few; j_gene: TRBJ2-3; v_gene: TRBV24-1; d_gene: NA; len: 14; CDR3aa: CATSDLRRGDTQYF; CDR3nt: TGTGCCACCAGTGATCTGCGCCGAGGAGATACGCAGTATTTT
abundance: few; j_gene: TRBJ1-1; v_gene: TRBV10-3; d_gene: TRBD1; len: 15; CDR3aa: CAIRPPGTGYTEAFF; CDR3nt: TGTGCCATCAGACCCCCCGGGACAGGGTACACTGAAGCTTTCTTT
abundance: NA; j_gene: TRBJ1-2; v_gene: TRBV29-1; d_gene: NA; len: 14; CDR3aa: CSVEAGAANYGYTF; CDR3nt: TGCAGCGTTGAAGCGGGGGCGGCTAACTATGGCTACACCTTC
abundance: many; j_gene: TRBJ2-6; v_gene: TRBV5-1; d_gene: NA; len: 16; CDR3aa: CASNRDGASGANVLTF; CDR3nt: TGCGCCAGCAACCGGGACGGGGCCTCTGGGGCCAACGTCCTGACTTTC
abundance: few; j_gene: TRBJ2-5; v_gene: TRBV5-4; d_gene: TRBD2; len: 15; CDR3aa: CASSLAQRGIETQYF; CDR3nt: TGTGCCAGCAGCTTGGCCCAGCGGGGGATAGAGACCCAGTACTTC
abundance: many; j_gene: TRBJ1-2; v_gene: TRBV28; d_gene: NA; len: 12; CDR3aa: CASSSKPYGYTF; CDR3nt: TGTGCCAGCAGTTCTAAACCATATGGCTACACCTTC
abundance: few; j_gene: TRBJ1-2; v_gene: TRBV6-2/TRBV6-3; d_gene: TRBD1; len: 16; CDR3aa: CASSNSLTGKRYGYTF; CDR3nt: TGTGCCAGCAGCAATAGCCTGACAGGGAAACGTTATGGCTACACCTTC
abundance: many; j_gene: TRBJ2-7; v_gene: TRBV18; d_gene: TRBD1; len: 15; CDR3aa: CASSPPWQGAYEQYF; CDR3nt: TGTGCCAGCTCACCACCTTGGCAGGGGGCCTACGAGCAGTACTTC
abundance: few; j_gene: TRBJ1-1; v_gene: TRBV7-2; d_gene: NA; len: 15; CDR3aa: CASSLGGGLGTEAFF; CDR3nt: TGTGCCAGCAGCCTAGGCGGGGGACTGGGCACTGAAGCTTTCTTT
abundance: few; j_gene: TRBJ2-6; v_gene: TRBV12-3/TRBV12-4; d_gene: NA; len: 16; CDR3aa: CASSPPGNSGANVLTF; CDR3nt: TGTGCCAGCAGTCCCCCAGGGAACTCTGGGGCCAACGTCCTGACTTTC
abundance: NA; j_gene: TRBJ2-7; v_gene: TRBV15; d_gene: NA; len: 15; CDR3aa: CATSRVWGAGYEQYF; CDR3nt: TGTGCCACCAGCAGAGTTTGGGGGGCAGGCTACGAGCAGTACTTC
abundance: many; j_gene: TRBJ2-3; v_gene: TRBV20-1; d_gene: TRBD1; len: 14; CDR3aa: CSVTGQGEKDTQYF; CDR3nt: TGCAGTGTGACGGGACAGGGAGAGAAGGATACGCAGTATTTT
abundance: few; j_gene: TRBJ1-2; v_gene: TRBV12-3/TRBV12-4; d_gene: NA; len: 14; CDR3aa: CASSLSRTPYGYTF; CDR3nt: TGTGCCAGCAGTTTGTCGCGGACGCCTTATGGCTACACCTTC
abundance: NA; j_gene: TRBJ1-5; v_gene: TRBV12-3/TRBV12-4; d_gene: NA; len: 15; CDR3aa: CASSTRQEINQPQHF; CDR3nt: TGTGCCAGCAGCACAAGACAGGAGATCAATCAGCCCCAGCATTTT
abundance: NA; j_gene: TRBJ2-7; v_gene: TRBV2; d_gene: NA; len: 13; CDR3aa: CASEDSLSYEQYF; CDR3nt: TGTGCCAGCGAAGACAGCCTATCCTACGAGCAGTACTTC
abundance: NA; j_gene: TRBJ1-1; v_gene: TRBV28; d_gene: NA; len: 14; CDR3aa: CASSTIHRNTEAFF; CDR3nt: TGTGCCAGCAGTACAATCCATAGGAACACTGAAGCTTTCTTT
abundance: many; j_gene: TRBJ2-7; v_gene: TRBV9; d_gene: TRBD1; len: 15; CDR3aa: CASSIGDSATYEQYF; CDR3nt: TGTGCCAGCAGCATAGGGGACAGCGCAACCTACGAGCAGTACTTC
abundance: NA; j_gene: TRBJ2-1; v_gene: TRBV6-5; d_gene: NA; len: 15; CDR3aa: CASSSRDGGYNEQFF; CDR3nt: TGTGCCAGCAGTTCCCGGGACGGAGGTTACAATGAGCAGTTCTTC
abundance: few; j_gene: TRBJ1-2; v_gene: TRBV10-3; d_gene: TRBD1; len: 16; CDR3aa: CAISESSSGTGSGYTF; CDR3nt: TGTGCCATCAGTGAGTCGAGCTCCGGGACAGGGAGTGGCTACACCTTC
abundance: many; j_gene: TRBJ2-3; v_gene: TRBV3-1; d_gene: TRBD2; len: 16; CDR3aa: CASSQGSSGVTDTQYF; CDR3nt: TGTGCCAGCAGCCAAGGGTCTAGCGGGGTAACAGATACGCAGTATTTT
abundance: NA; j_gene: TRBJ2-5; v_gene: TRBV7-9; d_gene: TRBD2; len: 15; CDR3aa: CASSLGLAGVETQYF; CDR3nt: TGTGCCAGCAGCTTGGGACTAGCGGGGGTAGAGACCCAGTACTTC
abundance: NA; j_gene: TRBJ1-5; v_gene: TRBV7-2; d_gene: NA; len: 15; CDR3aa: CASSPGMDSGYPQHF; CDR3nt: TGTGCCAGCAGCCCAGGAATGGACAGTGGCTATCCCCAGCATTTT
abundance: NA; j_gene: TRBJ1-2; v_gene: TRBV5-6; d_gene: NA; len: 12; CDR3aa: CAIGTGIDGYTF; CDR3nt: TGTGCCATCGGCACCGGAATCGATGGCTACACCTTC
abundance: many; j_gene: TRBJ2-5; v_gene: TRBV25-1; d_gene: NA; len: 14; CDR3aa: CASSPRGARETQYF; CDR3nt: TGTGCCAGCAGCCCTCGAGGGGCCCGAGAGACCCAGTACTTC
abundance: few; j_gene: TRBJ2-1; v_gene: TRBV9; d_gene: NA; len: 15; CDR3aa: CASSVRGIPYNEQFF; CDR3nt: TGTGCCAGCAGCGTTAGGGGGATACCCTACAATGAGCAGTTCTTC
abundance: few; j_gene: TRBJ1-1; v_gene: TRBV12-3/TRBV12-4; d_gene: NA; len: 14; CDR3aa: CASSAGTWNTEAFF; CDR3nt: TGTGCCAGCAGCGCTGGGACCTGGAACACTGAAGCTTTCTTT
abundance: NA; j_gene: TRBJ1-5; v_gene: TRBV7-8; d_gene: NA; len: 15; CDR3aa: CASSLTTVSNQPQHF; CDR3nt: TGTGCCAGCAGCTTAACGACGGTTAGCAATCAGCCCCAGCATTTT
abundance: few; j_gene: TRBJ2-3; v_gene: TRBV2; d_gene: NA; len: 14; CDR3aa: CASRSQPSTDTQYF; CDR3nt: TGTGCCAGCAGATCACAGCCTAGCACAGATACGCAGTATTTT
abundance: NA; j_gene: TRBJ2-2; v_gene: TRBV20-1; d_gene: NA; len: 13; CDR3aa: CSARDIRPGELFF; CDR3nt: TGCAGTGCTAGAGATATTAGGCCCGGGGAGCTGTTTTTT
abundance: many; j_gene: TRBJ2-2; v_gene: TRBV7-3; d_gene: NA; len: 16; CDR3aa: CASSSSGTDNTGELFF; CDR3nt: TGTGCCAGCAGCTCCTCCGGGACGGATAACACCGGGGAGCTGTTTTTT
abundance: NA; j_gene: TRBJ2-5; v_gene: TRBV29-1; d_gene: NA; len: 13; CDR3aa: CSVALGQQETQYF; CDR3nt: TGCAGCGTTGCCCTGGGACAACAAGAGACCCAGTACTTC
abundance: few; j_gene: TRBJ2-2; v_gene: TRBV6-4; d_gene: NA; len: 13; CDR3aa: CASSAGATGELFF; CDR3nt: TGTGCCAGCAGTGCGGGGGCAACCGGGGAGCTGTTTTTT
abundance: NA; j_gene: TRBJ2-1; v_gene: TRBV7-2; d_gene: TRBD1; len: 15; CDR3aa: CASSPGQGSYNEQFF; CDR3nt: TGTGCCAGCAGCCCCGGACAGGGAAGCTACAATGAGCAGTTCTTC
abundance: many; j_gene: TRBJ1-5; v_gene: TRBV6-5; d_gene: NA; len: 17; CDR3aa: CASSHVRARNLGQPQHF; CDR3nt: TGTGCCAGCAGCCATGTCCGGGCCCGGAATCTAGGTCAGCCCCAGCATTTT
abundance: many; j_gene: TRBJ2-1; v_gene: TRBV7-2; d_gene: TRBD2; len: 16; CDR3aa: CASSPPRGGGANEQFF; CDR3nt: TGTGCCAGCAGCCCCCCCAGAGGCGGGGGGGCCAATGAGCAGTTCTTC
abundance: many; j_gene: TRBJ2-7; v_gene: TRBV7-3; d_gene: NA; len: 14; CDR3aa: CASSSGNSDYEQYF; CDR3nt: TGTGCCAGCAGCTCAGGGAATTCGGACTACGAGCAGTACTTC
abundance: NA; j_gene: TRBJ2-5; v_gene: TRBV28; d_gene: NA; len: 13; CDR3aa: CASSFGGKETQYF; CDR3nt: TGTGCCAGCAGTTTCGGGGGAAAAGAGACCCAGTACTTC
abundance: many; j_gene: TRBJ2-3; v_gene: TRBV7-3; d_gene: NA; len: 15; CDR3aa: CASSSQGGLADTQYF; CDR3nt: TGTGCCAGCAGCTCCCAAGGAGGGTTGGCAGATACGCAGTATTTT
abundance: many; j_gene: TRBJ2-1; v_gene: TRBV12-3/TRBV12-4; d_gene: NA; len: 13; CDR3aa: CASSTDSYNEQFF; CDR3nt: TGTGCCAGCAGTACCGACAGTTACAATGAGCAGTTCTTC